The 16 T cell receptor beta chains reported below all come from one sample, sequenced in a study of blood T cell repertoires in COVID-19. Profiling relied on immunoSEQ multiplex PCR, and the TCRdb table lists in-frame clones only, not all of them. The table shows tens of thousands of clones, with more than 80% occurring only once. The specimen sequenced was peripheral blood. The receptors here all came from a man between 60 and 75 years old with active or convalescent COVID-19.

The chain has TRBV24-1 and TRBJ2-3, with 8 bases identical to TRBD1. The CDR3 is made up of 16 amino acids. Per the germline V gene, CDR1 is KGHDR and CDR2 is SFDVKD. V dropped 3 bases and J dropped 0; count of bases not matched to a gene: 4. The CDR3 coding sequence is TGTGCCACCAGTGATATATCAGGGGGCAGCACAGATACGCAGTATTTT. It codes for CATSDISGGSTDTQYF.

The chain uses TRBV4-1 and TRBJ1-4; tentative D call: TRBD1 (6 bases). The CDR3 contains 14 residues. Germline V gene sequence: CDR1 MGHRA, CDR2 YSYEKL. V was pared by 4 bases and J by 4 bases, with 10 bases between. This chain's CDR3 is CASSPGHRNEKLFF. Here the CDR3 DNA reads TGCGCCAGCAGCCCGGGACACCGTAATGAAAAACTGTTTTTT.

The J gene is TRBJ1-2, the V gene TRBV29-1, with unresolved D. Trimming removed 3 bases at V and 8 bases at J, with 4 bases between. The CDR3 is 9 amino acids. Per germline, CDR1 SQVTM and CDR2 ANQGSEA. The CDR3 DNA follows: TGCAGCGTTGACCTAGGCTACACCTTC. Translating gives CSVDLGYTF.

The chain carries TRBV7-9 and TRBJ1-5; D unresolved. CDR3 length: 13 amino acids. CDR1 and CDR2 (germline): SEHNR, FQNEAQ (reference sequence). V lost 2 bases, J lost 2 bases, and 4 bases lay in between. The CDR3 reads CASSLTGNQPQHF. CDR3 coding DNA: TGTGCCAGCAGCTTAACGGGCAATCAGCCCCAGCATTTT.

The V call is TRBV18, the J call TRBJ2-1; 10 nucleotides align to TRBD2. Germline V gene sequence: CDR1 KGHSH, CDR2 LQKENI. Trimming removed 4 bases from V and 0 bases from J; junction bases left unmatched: 6. CDR3 length: 17 amino acids. CDR3 DNA sequence: TGTGCCAGCTCACACTCCACTAGCGGGAACTCCTACAATGAGCAGTTCTTC. Translated, it gives CASSHSTSGNSYNEQFF.

The genes are TRBV30 and TRBJ2-1; TRBD2 aligns across 8 bases. The CDR3 runs 14 residues. The germline V gene encodes CDR1 GTSNPN and CDR2 SVGIG (reference sequence). V shed 2 bases, J shed 3 bases, and the junction held 3 bases outside the gene matches. This CDR3 is CAWSREGFYNEQFF. CDR3 coding DNA: TGTGCCTGGAGTCGGGAGGGATTCTACAATGAGCAGTTCTTC.

The rearrangement joins TRBV4-3 to TRBJ2-1, with 7 bases identical to TRBD2. V lost 4 bases and J lost 0; bases outside the gene matches: 9. Germline V gene sequence: CDR1 LGHNA, CDR2 YSLEER. This CDR3 has 17 residues. The CDR3 region is CASSPRAGPSSYNEQFF. CDR3 nucleotide sequence: TGCGCCAGCAGCCCCAGAGCGGGACCCTCCTCCTACAATGAGCAGTTCTTC.

This clone was counted between two and nine times. The chain recombines TRBV6-5 with TRBJ1-6; 7 bases agree with TRBD1. This CDR3 region has 14 residues. Trimming cost V 9 bases and J 9 bases; bases outside gene matches: 11. Germline CDR1 MNHEY, CDR2 SVGAGI. Here the CDR3 reads CASKAQGKSSPLHF. The CDR3 DNA sequence: TGTGCCAGTAAGGCACAGGGGAAAAGTTCACCCCTCCACTTT.

CDR3 in amino acids: CASSTRQRTETQYF. For the CDR3, the DNA is TGTGCCAGTAGTACGAGACAGAGGACGGAGACCCAGTACTTC. The chain recombines TRBV19 with TRBJ2-5; tentatively, D is TRBD1 (5 bases). The CDR3 length is 14 residues. V lost 4 bases to trimming and J lost 5 bases, with 14 bases between them. Germline V CDR1 and CDR2: LNHDA, SQIVND (reference sequence).

The chain has TRBV28 and TRBJ1-1; D is possibly TRBD1 (6 bases). The germline gives CDR1 MDHEN, CDR2 SYDVKM. V lost 4 bases and J lost 0, with 12 bases in between. CDR3 size: 15 residues. The CDR3 region is CASSSLDRLNTEAFF. Written as DNA, the CDR3 is TGTGCCAGCAGTTCTCTGGACAGACTGAACACTGAAGCTTTCTTT.

This clone showed up many times. The rearrangement uses TRBV18 and TRBJ1-6, with 10 nucleotides matching TRBD1. V lost 2 bases and J lost 10; bases outside the gene matches: 2. The CDR3 is 14 residues long. CDR1 KGHSH and CDR2 LQKENI come from the germline V gene. The CDR3 here is CASSPGQGGSPLHF. CDR3 nucleotides: TGTGCCAGCTCACCAGGACAGGGGGGATCACCCCTCCACTTT. The whole variable domain, filled in from reference TRBV18 and TRBJ1-6, reads NAGVMQNPRHLVRRRGQEARLRCSPMKGHSHVYWYRQLPEEGLKFMVYLQKENIIDESGMPKERFSAEFPKEGPSILRIQQVVRGDSAAYFCASSPGQGGSPLHFGNGTRLTVT.

V and J are TRBV7-9 and TRBJ1-1; D gene ambiguous. With 10 bases removed from V and 8 bases from J, the gap between germline ends came to 17 bases. The CDR3 length is 12 residues. Germline lookup yields CDR1 SEHNR and CDR2 FQNEAQ (reference sequence). The CDR3 loop is CATPTGGKEAFF. In nucleotides, the CDR3 is TGTGCCACCCCAACGGGCGGGAAGGAAGCTTTCTTT.

A few counts support this clone. The gene calls are TRBV3-1 (or the pseudogene TRBV3-2) and TRBJ1-5, with TRBD1 as a possible D gene (6 bases). V lost 1 base, J lost 7 bases, and 17 bases lay in between. The germline gives CDR1 LGHDT, CDR2 YNNKEL (reference sequence). The CDR3 has 16 residues. CDR3 protein: CASSQGFIGQYQPQHF. Written as DNA, the CDR3 is TGTGCCAGCAGCCAAGGGTTCATAGGACAGTACCAGCCCCAGCATTTT.

This clone was seen more than once but under ten times. This chain connects TRBV11-3 to TRBJ2-3, with 9 bases that match TRBD2. V trimming: 4 bases; J trimming: 3 bases; junction bases outside the gene matches: 8. CDR3 length equals 16 residues. The germline V gene encodes CDR1 SGHNT and CDR2 YENEEA. This chain's CDR3 is CASSSLTSGVTDTQYF. CDR3 DNA: TGTGCCAGCAGCTCACTGACTAGCGGAGTAACAGATACGCAGTATTTT.

V and J are TRBV28 and TRBJ1-2, with D possibly TRBD1 on 6 matching bases. The length of the CDR3 is 14 residues. The V gene lost 4 bases and the J gene lost 5 bases, with 14 bases spanning the gap. Germline values: CDR1 MDHEN, CDR2 SYDVKM. CDR3 coding DNA: TGTGCCAGCAGTTCGGCGGGGGGACATTATGGCTACACCTTC. Protein: CASSSAGGHYGYTF.

The chain joins TRBV7-8 to TRBJ2-1; possibly TRBD1 for D (6 bases). The CDR3 consists of 15 residues. The V and J ends lost 3 bases and 7 bases respectively, with 16 bases between them. CDR1 SGHVS and CDR2 FQNEAQ come from the germline V gene. The DNA of the CDR3 is TGTGCCAGCAGCTTGGAGCCCCAGGGGCTAAATGAGCAGTTCTTC. It specifies CASSLEPQGLNEQFF.